The 28 T cell receptor beta chains below were found in one sample sequenced in a study of cytomegalovirus exposure and HLA in healthy donors. PCR involved 60 Vbeta and 13 Jbeta primers. TCRdb's table, derived via immunoSEQ multiplex PCR, lists solely in-frame clones and lacks some. Altogether 150,000 or so clones are present, roughly 82% being singletons, with the ten largest covering more than 2.5%. The sample consisted of PBMCs. These receptors originate from a man younger than 35 in good health and CMV-seropositive.

V gene TRBV5-1 combines with J gene TRBJ2-7; 9 bases map to TRBD1. This CDR3 has 12 amino acids. The junction had 3 bases not matched to a gene; V was cut back by 7 bases and J by 4 bases. CDR1 is SGHRS, CDR2 YFSETQ, per germline. Here the CDR3 reads CASQGQGYEQYF. The CDR3 coding sequence is TGCGCCAGCCAAGGACAGGGGTACGAGCAGTACTTC. The full variable domain, rest sourced from reference TRBV5-1 and TRBJ2-7, is KAGVTQTPRYLIKTRGQQVTLSCSPISGHRSVSWYQQTPGQGLQFLFEYFSETQRNKGNFPGRFSGRQFSNSRSEMNVSTLELGDSALYLCASQGQGYEQYFGPGTRLTVT.

This rearrangement joins TRBV6-1 to TRBJ2-1; 13 positions agree with TRBD2. V trimming: 4 bases; J trimming: 2 bases; junction bases outside the gene matches: 5. Germline V gives CDR1 MNHNS, CDR2 SASEGT. The CDR3 is made up of 17 amino acids. The CDR3 protein is CASSGGGTSGTYNEQFF. The CDR3 DNA sequence: TGTGCCAGCAGTGGGGGGGGGACTAGCGGGACCTACAATGAGCAGTTCTTC.

This chain joins TRBV18 and TRBJ1-2, with D perhaps TRBD1 (5 bases). The germline CDR1 and CDR2 sequences are KGHSH and LQKENI. This CDR3 has 15 residues. Trimming removed 6 bases from V and 8 bases from J, with 22 bases in between. The CDR3, as DNA: TGTGCCAGCTCCCCGTCGGGCAGGGATTCGGGCGGCTACACCTTC. It encodes CASSPSGRDSGGYTF. Supplemented by reference TRBV18 and TRBJ1-2, the full variable domain reads NAGVMQNPRHLVRRRGQEARLRCSPMKGHSHVYWYRQLPEEGLKFMVYLQKENIIDESGMPKERFSAEFPKEGPSILRIQQVVRGDSAAYFCASSPSGRDSGGYTFGSGTRLTVV.

The chain links TRBV6-5 to TRBJ1-6; 7 bases agree with TRBD1. The CDR3 totals 15 residues. The J segment lost 5 bases and the V segment lost 6 bases, leaving 7 bases of the junction unmatched. Germline V gene data show CDR1 as MNHEY and CDR2 as SVGAGI. The CDR3 DNA follows: TGTGCCAGCAGAATGGACAGGAGGGATAATTCACCCCTCCACTTT. Residues: CASRMDRRDNSPLHF.

This clone was counted between two and nine times. The V and J genes are TRBV5-4 and TRBJ2-1, with TRBD1 matching 8 bases. Losses at the gene ends were 4 bases for V and 12 bases for J; bases not matched to a gene: 6. The CDR3 totals 12 residues. CDR1 and CDR2 from the germline V gene are SGHNT and YYREEE (reference sequence). CDR3 nucleotide sequence: TGTGCCAGCAGCCCGGACAGGGAAGGGCAGTTCTTC. It translates to CASSPDREGQFF. The whole variable domain, remainder taken from reference TRBV5-4 and TRBJ2-1, is ETGVTQSPTHLIKTRGQQVTLRCSSQSGHNTVSWYQQALGQGPQFIFQYYREEENGRGNFPPRFSGLQFPNYSSELNVNALELDDSALYLCASSPDREGQFFGPGTRLTVL.

In regard to this clone: The identical CDR3 is also encoded by other nucleotide sequences in the sample. The chain joins TRBV2 to TRBJ1-2; a possible D gene is TRBD1 (5 bases). V was clipped by 3 bases and J by 2 bases, with 7 bases between them. This CDR3 has 13 residues. Per the germline V gene, CDR1 is SNHLY and CDR2 is FYNNEI. Written as DNA, the CDR3 is TGTGCCAGCAGTGAGGGGCTGAACTATGGCTACACCTTC. Residues: CASSEGLNYGYTF.

The gene calls are TRBV10-2 and TRBJ2-7; 8 bases map to TRBD1. J was trimmed by 3 bases and V by 5 bases; bases with no gene match: 3. Germline CDR1 and CDR2: WSHSY and SAAADI. The CDR3 length is 13 residues. CDR3 sequence: CASSQGAYYEQYF. Written as DNA, the CDR3 is TGCGCCAGCAGTCAGGGGGCGTACTACGAGCAGTACTTC.

V and J are TRBV27 and TRBJ1-1, with D perhaps TRBD1 (6 bases). Trimming pared 3 bases from V and 8 bases from J, leaving 7 bases between. The length of the CDR3 is 11 residues. The germline V gene encodes CDR1 MNHEY and CDR2 SMNVEV (reference sequence). The CDR3 DNA is TGTGCCAGCAGTTTGGGGACAGAAGCTTTCTTT. Protein product: CASSLGTEAFF.

CDR3 bases: TGTGCCAGCAGTTATGGGGGGATAGGTTCTGGAAACACCATATATTTT. Its protein product is CASSYGGIGSGNTIYF. The chain links TRBV6-5 to TRBJ1-3; a weak D match, TRBD1 (5 bases). The CDR3 spans 16 residues. The V end was cut by 3 bases, the J end by 1 base, with 13 bases between. The germline CDR1 and CDR2 sequences are MNHEY and SVGAGI.

The chain carries TRBV10-3 and TRBJ2-5; TRBD2 agrees at 12 bases. CDR1 and CDR2 from the germline V gene are ENHRY and SYGVKD. With 11 bases clipped from V and 5 bases from J, the junction kept 6 bases outside the gene matches. The CDR3 is made up of 13 amino acids. For the CDR3, the DNA is TGTGCCGTCCGACTAGCGGGAGATGAGACCCAGTACTTC. This translates into CAVRLAGDETQYF.

This clone showed up just a few times. The chain links TRBV29-1 to TRBJ2-1; TRBD1 agrees at 8 bases. Germline V CDR1 and CDR2: SQVTM, ANQGSEA. The CDR3 has 15 amino acids. The trim removed 1 base at V and 4 bases at J, leaving 6 bases unmatched. CDR3 residues: CSVEGGTGPYNEQFF. In nucleotides, the CDR3 is TGCAGCGTTGAAGGGGGGACAGGACCTTACAATGAGCAGTTCTTC.

The table lists this clone with a count of one. V and J are TRBV6-5 and TRBJ2-7, with 7 bases that match TRBD1. V lost 7 bases, J lost 6 bases, and 12 bases stayed unmatched. The germline gives CDR1 MNHEY, CDR2 SVGAGI. The CDR3 is 14 residues long. DNA for the CDR3: TGTGCCAGCACCCCGGGTAGGACAGGCGGCGAGCAGTACTTC. Its translation: CASTPGRTGGEQYF.

V and J are TRBV12-5 and TRBJ1-5; possible D gene TRBD1, 5 bases. This CDR3 contains 15 residues. Germline V lookup: CDR1 LGHNT, CDR2 FRNRAP. Trimming pared 7 bases from V and 4 bases from J, leaving 17 bases between. The CDR3 DNA is TGTGCTAGTGCCCTGGAGGGGATGGGTAATCAGCCCCAGCATTTT. This encodes CASALEGMGNQPQHF.

The genes are TRBV27 and TRBJ2-1; TRBD2 might be the D (6 bases). The V gene lost 11 bases and the J gene lost 6 bases, with 23 bases spanning the gap. The V gene's germline CDR1 is MNHEY and CDR2 SMNVEV (reference sequence). This CDR3 is built from 15 residues. The CDR3 spells CAAGGNEGVPNEQFF. The CDR3 region has the DNA TGTGCCGCGGGCGGGAATGAGGGAGTACCCAATGAGCAGTTCTTC.

V usage is TRBV7-9 and J usage is TRBJ2-1; no definite D call. The CDR3 totals 15 residues. The V and J ends lost 3 bases and 0 bases respectively, with 9 bases between them. The germline V gene encodes CDR1 SEHNR and CDR2 FQNEAQ (reference sequence). In DNA form, the CDR3 reads TGTGCCAGCAGCTTGGTGGCCAGCTCCTACAATGAGCAGTTCTTC. It is translated as CASSLVASSYNEQFF. Filled out from reference TRBV7-9 and TRBJ2-1, the complete variable domain reads DTGVSQNPRHKITKRGQNVTFRCDPISEHNRLYWYRQTLGQGPEFLTYFQNEAQLEKSRLLSDRFSAERPKGSFSTLEIQRTEQGDSAMYLCASSLVASSYNEQFFGPGTRLTVL.

V is TRBV7-8 and J is TRBJ2-6; 13 bases agree with TRBD2. The CDR3 covers 21 residues. Germline V gene sequence: CDR1 SGHVS, CDR2 FQNEAQ. V shed 2 bases and J 1 base; nucleotides not matched to a gene: 11. This chain's CDR3 is CASSLMFRGLAGSSGANVLTF. CDR3 nucleotides: TGTGCCAGCAGCTTAATGTTCCGGGGACTAGCGGGGAGTTCTGGGGCCAACGTCCTGACTTTC.

The V and J genes are TRBV15 and TRBJ2-3; D may be TRBD1 (5 bases). This CDR3 spans 16 amino acids. The ends were cut back, 4 bases at V and 3 bases at J, with 17 bases in the middle. The germline gives CDR1 LNHNV, CDR2 YYDKDF (reference sequence). In DNA, the CDR3 is TGTGCCACCAGCACCGCAGGGCGAGAAGGGACAGATACGCAGTATTTT. This sequence encodes CATSTAGREGTDTQYF.

This chain joins TRBV5-4 and TRBJ2-5, with 9 bases identical to TRBD2. The V segment lost 0 bases and the J segment 1 base; nucleotides outside the gene matches: 1. The CDR3 spans 15 residues. The germline CDR1 and CDR2 sequences are SGHNT and YYREEE (reference sequence). DNA for the CDR3: TGTGCCAGCAGCTTGGGACTAGCGGCCCAAGAGACCCAGTACTTC. Protein product: CASSLGLAAQETQYF.

The chain combines TRBV2 with TRBJ2-5; a weak D match, TRBD2 (6 bases). The CDR3 length is 12 residues. V gave up 6 bases and J gave up 5 bases, with 10 bases separating them. Germline loops: CDR1 SNHLY, CDR2 FYNNEI. The CDR3 spells CASRLAGETQYF. CDR3 coding DNA: TGTGCCAGCAGACTAGCTGGTGAGACCCAGTACTTC.

J is TRBJ2-4 and V is TRBV5-1; 8 nucleotides line up with TRBD1. Germline CDR1 is SGHRS and CDR2 is YFSETQ. V shed 2 bases and J 6 bases; nucleotides not matched to a gene: 4. The CDR3 covers 14 residues. The CDR3 region has the DNA TGCGCCAGCAGCTTCAGGACAGGGCGAAACATTCAGTACTTC. Translation: CASSFRTGRNIQYF.

The chain recombines TRBV11-2 with TRBJ1-5, with 8 bases lining up with TRBD1. Germline-derived CDR1 and CDR2 are SGHAT and FQNNGV. Trimming at V came to 4 bases and at J to 2 bases, leaving 4 bases not matched to a gene. This CDR3 is built from 15 residues. The CDR3 nucleotides are TGTGCCAGCAGCTCTGGACAGGGCCGCAATCAGCCCCAGCATTTT. As protein: CASSSGQGRNQPQHF.

The CDR3 protein is CASSEFGGGYTF. The CDR3 DNA reads as TGTGCCAGCAGTGAATTTGGAGGGGGCTACACCTTC. The chain combines TRBV6-1 with TRBJ1-2; D ambiguous. CDR1 is MNHNS, CDR2 SASEGT, per germline. This CDR3 has 12 amino acids. The V end was cut by 2 bases, the J end by 8 bases, with 9 bases between.

The chain couples TRBV7-6 to TRBJ1-5; TRBD1 matches 8 bases. This CDR3 is 15 amino acids long. The V gene's germline CDR1 is SGHVS and CDR2 FNYEAQ. Losses at the gene ends were 5 bases for V and 2 bases for J; bases not matched to a gene: 5. The CDR3 coding sequence is TGTGCCAGCAGCCAAGGACAGGGTGGCAATCAGCCCCAGCATTTT. Protein: CASSQGQGGNQPQHF.

This chain uses TRBV6-1 with TRBJ1-1, with D tentatively TRBD1 (5 bases). The ends were cut back, 4 bases at V and 7 bases at J, with 16 bases in the middle. Germline assignment: CDR1 MNHNS and CDR2 SASEGT. The CDR3 is 14 amino acids. This CDR3 is CASSGGLLHFEAFF. The CDR3, as DNA: TGTGCCAGCAGTGGGGGCCTCCTCCACTTTGAAGCTTTCTTT.

The V and J genes are TRBV5-1 and TRBJ2-1; 13 positions match TRBD2. This CDR3 contains 17 residues. The V segment lost 3 bases and the J segment 5 bases; nucleotides outside the gene matches: 8. Germline loops: CDR1 SGHRS, CDR2 YFSETQ. The CDR3 sequence: CASSSILAGGPNNEQFF. CDR3 bases: TGCGCCAGCAGCTCGATACTAGCGGGAGGGCCCAACAATGAGCAGTTCTTC.

This clone appeared a few times. The V gene is TRBV7-9, the J gene TRBJ2-1, with 9 bases lining up with TRBD2. CDR1 is SEHNR and CDR2 is FQNEAQ in the germline V gene (reference sequence). The CDR3 has 19 amino acids. The V segment lost 1 base and the J segment 1 base; nucleotides outside the gene matches: 11. CDR3 sequence (DNA): TGTGCCAGCAGCTTAGAGGCGGGAGGGCCGAGGTTGTCCTACAATGAGCAGTTCTTC. This translates into CASSLEAGGPRLSYNEQFF. The full variable domain, with the rest looked up from reference TRBV7-9 and TRBJ2-1, is DTGVSQNPRHKITKRGQNVTFRCDPISEHNRLYWYRQTLGQGPEFLTYFQNEAQLEKSRLLSDRFSAERPKGSFSTLEIQRTEQGDSAMYLCASSLEAGGPRLSYNEQFFGPGTRLTVL.

The chain carries TRBV11-2 and TRBJ1-4; D call uncertain. Germline V gives CDR1 SGHAT, CDR2 FQNNGV. The CDR3 runs 11 residues. Trimming cost V 5 bases and J 8 bases, with 6 bases left between them. CDR3 loop: CASSPGEKLFF. CDR3 DNA sequence: TGTGCCAGCAGCCCCGGGGAAAAACTGTTTTTT.

The V call is TRBV5-1, the J call TRBJ1-1, with 7 bases matching TRBD1. V was pared by 4 bases and J by 1 base, with 16 bases of the junction left unmatched. The germline V gene encodes CDR1 SGHRS and CDR2 YFSETQ. CDR3 size: 18 residues. CDR3 coding DNA: TGCGCCAGCAGCCCAAGAAACCGGGACAGCCAAAAGAACACTGAAGCTTTCTTT. Its translation is CASSPRNRDSQKNTEAFF. Together with reference TRBV5-1 and TRBJ1-1, the CDR3 gives the full variable domain: KAGVTQTPRYLIKTRGQQVTLSCSPISGHRSVSWYQQTPGQGLQFLFEYFSETQRNKGNFPGRFSGRQFSNSRSEMNVSTLELGDSALYLCASSPRNRDSQKNTEAFFGQGTRLTVV.